A selection of T cell receptor beta chains follows, all from one sample in a study of blood T cell dynamics during melanoma immunotherapy. Some clones are missing from TCRdb's copy, which holds only in-frame ones; the method was immunoSEQ multiplex PCR. Of 9,000 to 13,000 clones detected, approximately 84% appear once; the ten largest clones hold roughly 15%. Sequencing used blood, obtained from a patient treated with checkpoint blockade. Source of these receptors: a human donor with melanoma. Both conserved end residues are part of each CDR3. The D gene is left open where the match is weak. Size values are once, few and many counts, or a class for expanded clones, and some rows have none.

d_gene | j_gene | v_gene | abundance | CDR3aa | CDR3nt
TRBD1 | TRBJ1-1 | TRBV7-2 | - | CASSLDGARGLTEAFF | TGTGCCAGCAGCTTAGACGGCGCCAGGGGGCTGACTGAAGCTTTCTTT
- | TRBJ1-1 | TRBV6-5 | - | CASRGRFTEAFF | TGTGCCAGCAGAGGGAGGTTCACTGAAGCTTTCTTT
- | TRBJ2-5 | TRBV5-8 | - | CASSLTRGAATRETQYF | TGTGCCAGCAGCCTGACTAGGGGGGCGGCAACGCGAGAGACCCAGTACTTC
- | TRBJ2-6 | TRBV19 | - | CASRIRSGANVLTF | TGTGCCAGTAGAATCCGCTCTGGGGCCAACGTCCTGACTTTC
TRBD1 | TRBJ1-1 | TRBV5-1 | - | CASRSRQGVNTEAFF | TGCGCCAGCAGGAGTCGACAGGGGGTGAACACTGAAGCTTTCTTT
- | TRBJ2-1 | TRBV19 | - | CASTLGAVYNEQFF | TGTGCCAGTACCCTAGGGGCAGTCTACAATGAGCAGTTCTTC
- | TRBJ2-5 | TRBV7-7 | - | CASSLDRAGETQYF | TGTGCCAGCAGCTTAGACAGGGCAGGAGAGACCCAGTACTTC
- | TRBJ1-1 | TRBV10-3 | - | CAISAGQLAFF | TGTGCCATCAGTGCTGGACAGTTAGCTTTCTTT
TRBD1 | TRBJ2-5 | TRBV5-6 | once | CASSLAGARGRETQYF | TGTGCCAGCAGCTTGGCAGGCGCTAGGGGGCGAGAGACCCAGTACTTC
- | TRBJ2-7 | TRBV19 | - | CASSRMDSSYEQYF | TGTGCCAGTAGTCGTATGGACAGCTCCTACGAGCAGTACTTC
- | TRBJ1-6 | TRBV11-1 | few | CASSLVRNSPLHF | TGTGCCAGCAGCTTAGTTCGGAATTCACCCCTCCACTTT
- | TRBJ2-2 | TRBV5-1 | - | CASSFENTGELFF | TGCGCCAGCAGCTTTGAGAACACCGGGGAGCTGTTTTTT
- | TRBJ1-5 | TRBV7-3 | once | CASSLVGEWTQPQHF | TGTGCCAGCAGCTTAGTGGGGGAGTGGACTCAGCCCCAGCATTTT
TRBD1 | TRBJ1-1 | TRBV28 | - | CASSRTGEAFF | TGTGCCAGCAGTCGGACAGGGGAAGCTTTCTTT
- | TRBJ1-2 | TRBV10-3 | - | CAISDDVQGYGYTF | TGTGCCATCAGTGACGACGTACAGGGATATGGCTACACCTTC
- | TRBJ2-2 | TRBV5-1 | - | CASSWRGASLGELFF | TGCGCCAGCAGCTGGAGGGGAGCTTCTCTCGGGGAGCTGTTTTTT
- | TRBJ1-3 | TRBV28 | - | CASSGKFGSSGNTIYF | TGTGCCAGCAGCGGCAAATTTGGCAGCTCTGGAAACACCATATATTTT
- | TRBJ2-1 | TRBV18 | - | CASSPPQQGRVDNEQFF | TGTGCCAGCTCACCACCTCAGCAGGGACGGGTAGACAATGAGCAGTTCTTC
TRBD1 | TRBJ2-7 | TRBV4-3 | - | CASSPGQGLAYEQYF | TGCGCCAGCAGCCCGGGACAGGGGCTCGCCTACGAGCAGTACTTC
- | TRBJ1-6 | TRBV10-3 | once | CATKARTEDNSPLHF | TGTGCCACCAAAGCGCGGACAGAGGATAATTCACCCCTCCACTTT
TRBD1 | TRBJ2-7 | TRBV7-8 | - | CASSLPPTGVSEQYF | TGTGCCAGCAGCTTACCCCCAACAGGGGTCAGCGAGCAGTACTTC
- | TRBJ2-5 | TRBV7-3 | - | CASSLREGGTQYF | TGTGCCAGCAGCTTAAGAGAAGGAGGGACCCAGTACTTC
TRBD1 | TRBJ1-1 | TRBV19 | few | CASSIDGRGNAEAFF | TGTGCCAGTAGTATAGATGGCAGGGGGAACGCTGAAGCTTTCTTT
- | TRBJ2-3 | TRBV29-1 | once | CSASATDTQYF | TGCAGCGCCTCGGCCACAGATACGCAGTATTTT
- | TRBJ2-2 | TRBV11-2 | - | CASSGRRKQNTGELFF | TGTGCCAGCAGCGGCCGACGGAAACAGAACACCGGGGAGCTGTTTTTT
- | TRBJ1-6 | TRBV11-3 | - | CASSLDSAGYNSPLHF | TGTGCCAGCAGCTTAGACTCGGCGGGCTATAATTCACCCCTCCACTTT
- | TRBJ1-2 | TRBV2 | - | CASSEAWGNYGYTF | TGTGCCAGCAGTGAAGCTTGGGGTAACTATGGCTACACCTTC
TRBD1 | TRBJ2-5 | TRBV27 | - | CASSTGASQETQYF | TGTGCCAGCAGTACAGGGGCCAGTCAAGAGACCCAGTACTTC
- | TRBJ2-5 | TRBV9 | - | CASSRGDGETQYF | TGTGCCAGCAGTCGAGGGGATGGAGAGACCCAGTACTTC
TRBD2 | TRBJ2-3 | TRBV29-1 | - | CSVSGGLLSTDTQYF | TGCAGCGTCAGCGGGGGCCTACTTAGCACAGATACGCAGTATTTT
- | TRBJ1-1 | TRBV4-3 | - | CASSPSGTGEAFF | TGCGCCAGCAGCCCTTCTGGAACTGGTGAAGCTTTCTTT
- | TRBJ2-7 | TRBV6-1 | - | CATRAGLSYEQYF | TGTGCCACCCGTGCAGGACTTTCCTACGAGCAGTACTTC
- | TRBJ2-2 | TRBV4-3 | - | CASSPRGGPQTGELFF | TGCGCCAGCAGCCCGAGAGGAGGCCCACAAACCGGGGAGCTGTTTTTT
TRBD1 | TRBJ2-7 | TRBV4-2 | - | CASSEGQGAPYEQYF | TGTGCCAGCAGCGAGGGACAGGGGGCCCCCTACGAGCAGTACTTC
- | TRBJ1-2 | TRBV12-5 | few | CASGLGEGNYGYTF | TGTGCTAGTGGTTTGGGGGAGGGGAACTATGGCTACACCTTC
- | TRBJ2-7 | TRBV11-1 | - | CASSSIPGRDYEQYF | TGTGCCAGCAGCTCAATCCCGGGACGGGATTACGAGCAGTACTTC
TRBD1 | TRBJ1-1 | TRBV7-2 | once | CASSLTGDTFTEAFF | TGTGCCAGCAGCCTTACAGGGGATACTTTCACTGAAGCTTTCTTT
TRBD1 | TRBJ1-2 | TRBV7-2 | - | CASSLGGQTYGYTF | TGTGCCAGCAGCTTAGGGGGACAGACATATGGCTACACCTTC
TRBD2 | TRBJ2-3 | TRBV5-1 | - | CASTAAGGLTDTQYF | TGCGCCAGCACGGCGGCGGGGGGCCTCACAGATACGCAGTATTTT
- | TRBJ2-5 | TRBV5-1 | - | CASSLASGIETQYF | TGCGCCAGCAGCTTGGCATCCGGGATCGAGACCCAGTACTTC